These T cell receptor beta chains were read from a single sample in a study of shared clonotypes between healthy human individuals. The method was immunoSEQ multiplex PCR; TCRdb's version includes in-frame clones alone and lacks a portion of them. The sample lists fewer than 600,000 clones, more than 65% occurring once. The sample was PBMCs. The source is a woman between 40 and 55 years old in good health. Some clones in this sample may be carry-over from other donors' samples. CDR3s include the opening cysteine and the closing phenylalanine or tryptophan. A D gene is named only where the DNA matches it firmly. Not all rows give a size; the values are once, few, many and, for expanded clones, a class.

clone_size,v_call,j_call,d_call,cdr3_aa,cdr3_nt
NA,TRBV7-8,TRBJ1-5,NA,CASSLAGRGSNQPQHF,TGTGCCAGCAGCTTAGCAGGCAGGGGAAGTAATCAGCCCCAGCATTTT
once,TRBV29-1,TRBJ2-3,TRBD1,CSVEGTGGADTQYF,TGCAGCGTTGAAGGGACAGGGGGCGCAGATACGCAGTATTTT
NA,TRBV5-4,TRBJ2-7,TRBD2,CATPGASGRSYEQYF,TGTGCCACACCCGGGGCTAGCGGGAGGTCCTACGAGCAGTACTTC
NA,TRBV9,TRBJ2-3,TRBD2,CASSVSSTSGTNF,TGTGCCAGCAGCGTATCCTCTACTTCCGGGACTAACTTT
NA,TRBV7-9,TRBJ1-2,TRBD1,CASSPRDRTYGGYTF,TGTGCCAGCAGCCCAAGGGACAGGACGTACGGAGGCTACACCTTC
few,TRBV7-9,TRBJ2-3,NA,CASSPQLALFGTQYF,TGTGCCAGCAGCCCCCAGCTAGCGTTATTCGGTACGCAGTATTTT
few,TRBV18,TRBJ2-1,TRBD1,CASSPGTGGRYNEQFF,TGTGCCAGCTCACCAGGGACAGGGGGCAGATACAATGAGCAGTTCTTC
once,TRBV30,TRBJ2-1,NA,CAWSVFLASGNEQFF,TGTGCCTGGAGTGTCTTTCTAGCCAGTGGGAATGAGCAGTTCTTC
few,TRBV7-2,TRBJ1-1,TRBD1,CASSFGTGMNTEAFF,TGTGCCAGCAGCTTCGGGACAGGAATGAACACTGAAGCTTTCTTT
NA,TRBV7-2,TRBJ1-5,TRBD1,CASSPRTGAAWPQHF,TGTGCCAGCAGCCCCCGGACAGGGGCCGCGTGGCCCCAGCATTTT
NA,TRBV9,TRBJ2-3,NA,CASSNIPAVRTDTQYF,TGTGCCAGCAGCAACATTCCAGCGGTACGCACAGATACGCAGTATTTT
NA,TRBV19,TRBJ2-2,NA,CASSMGHSAGELFF,TGTGCCAGTAGTATGGGTCATAGCGCCGGGGAGCTGTTTTTT
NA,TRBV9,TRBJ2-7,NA,CASSVGPRGGEQYF,TGTGCCAGCAGCGTAGGGCCGAGGGGAGGAGAGCAGTACTTC
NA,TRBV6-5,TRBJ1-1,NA,CASSYEWMEGNTEAFF,TGTGCCAGCAGTTACGAGTGGATGGAAGGAAACACTGAAGCTTTCTTT
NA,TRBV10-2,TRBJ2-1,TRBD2,CASSVASGGGPFF,TGCGCCAGCAGTGTTGCTAGCGGGGGGGGGCCGTTCTTC
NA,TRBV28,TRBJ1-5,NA,CASSLSLSSQPQHF,TGTGCCAGCAGTTTATCCCTATCAAGTCAGCCCCAGCATTTT
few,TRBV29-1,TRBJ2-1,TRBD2,CSARLAAYNEQFF,TGCAGCGCGAGACTAGCGGCGTACAATGAGCAGTTCTTC
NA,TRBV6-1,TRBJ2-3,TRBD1,CASSAEGTASTDTQYF,TGTGCCAGCAGTGCTGAGGGGACAGCTAGCACAGATACGCAGTATTTT
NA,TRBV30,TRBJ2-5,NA,CAWSVGARSGTQYF,TGTGCCTGGAGTGTAGGGGCTAGATCAGGGACCCAGTACTTC
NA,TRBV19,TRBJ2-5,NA,CASSPTDPAQETQYF,TGTGCCAGTAGTCCTACGGATCCGGCCCAAGAGACCCAGTACTTC
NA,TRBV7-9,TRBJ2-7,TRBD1,CASSPPGQEWLDEQYF,TGTGCCAGCAGCCCCCCGGGACAGGAATGGTTGGACGAGCAGTACTTC
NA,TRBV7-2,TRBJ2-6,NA,CASSWADSGANVLTF,TGTGCCAGCAGCTGGGCCGACTCTGGGGCCAACGTCCTGACTTTC
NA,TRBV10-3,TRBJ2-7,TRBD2,CAIGEREGSSYEQYF,TGTGCCATCGGGGAGCGGGAGGGCAGCTCCTACGAGCAGTACTTC
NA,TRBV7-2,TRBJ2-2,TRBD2,CASSFRAGVWTGELFF,TGTGCCAGCAGCTTTAGAGCGGGAGTCTGGACCGGGGAGCTGTTTTTT
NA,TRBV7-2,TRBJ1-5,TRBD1,CASSLMRQGKGQPQHF,TGTGCCAGCAGCTTAATGAGACAGGGGAAGGGTCAGCCCCAGCATTTT
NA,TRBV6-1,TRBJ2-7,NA,CASNRRDYEQYF,TGTGCCAGCAACCGAAGAGACTACGAGCAGTACTTC
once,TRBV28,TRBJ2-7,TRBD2,CASGGLAGYGGVAYEQYF,TGTGCCAGCGGGGGACTAGCGGGCTATGGGGGCGTGGCCTACGAGCAGTACTTC
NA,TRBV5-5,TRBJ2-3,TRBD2,CASSLFAAGTSGGTQYF,TGTGCCAGCAGCTTGTTTGCAGCGGGGACCTCGGGAGGTACGCAGTATTTT
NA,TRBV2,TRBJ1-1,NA,CASSEAPTVNTEAFF,TGTGCCAGCAGTGAAGCGCCGACGGTGAACACTGAAGCTTTCTTT
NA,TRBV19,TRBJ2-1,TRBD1,CASAQGARIPEQFF,TGTGCCAGCGCCCAGGGGGCGCGAATTCCTGAGCAGTTCTTC
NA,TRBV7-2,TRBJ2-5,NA,CASSFNRGRETQYF,TGTGCCAGCAGCTTTAACCGGGGACGGGAGACCCAGTACTTC
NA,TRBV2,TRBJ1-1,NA,CASIGEVTEAFF,TGTGCCAGCATCGGGGAGGTCACTGAAGCTTTCTTT
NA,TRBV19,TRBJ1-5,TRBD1,CASSLTGGDQPQHF,TGTGCCAGTAGTCTCACAGGGGGCGATCAGCCCCAGCATTTT
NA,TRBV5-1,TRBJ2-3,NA,CASSLGTATSTDTQYF,TGCGCCAGCAGCTTGGGGACAGCGACTAGCACAGATACGCAGTATTTT
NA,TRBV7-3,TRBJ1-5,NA,CASSLFKYKNSNQPQHF,TGTGCCAGCAGCTTATTTAAGTATAAAAACAGCAATCAGCCCCAGCATTTT
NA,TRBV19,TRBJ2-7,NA,CASSNPGFLAYEQYF,TGTGCCAGTAGTAACCCGGGATTCCTCGCCTACGAGCAGTACTTC
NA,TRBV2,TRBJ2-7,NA,CASSPGQVTYEQYF,TGTGCCAGCTCCCCCGGGCAGGTGACCTACGAGCAGTACTTC
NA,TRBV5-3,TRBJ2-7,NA,CARSYKGVPYEQYF,TGTGCCAGAAGCTATAAGGGGGTCCCCTACGAGCAGTACTTC
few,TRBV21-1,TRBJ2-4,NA,CASSKVRDTENIQYF,TGTGCCAGCAGCAAAGTTAGGGACACGGAAAACATTCAGTACTTC
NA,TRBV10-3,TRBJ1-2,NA,CAISESPGGYTF,TGTGCCATCAGTGAGTCGCCAGGGGGCTACACCTTC
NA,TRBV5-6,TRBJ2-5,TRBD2,CASSLDLAAQETQYF,TGTGCCAGCAGCTTGGACCTAGCGGCACAAGAGACCCAGTACTTC
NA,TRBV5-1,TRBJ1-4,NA,CASSTGWGSNEKLFF,TGCGCCAGCAGCACCGGGTGGGGGAGTAATGAAAAACTGTTTTTT
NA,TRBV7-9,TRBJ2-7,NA,CASTGSQSEQYF,TGTGCCAGCACTGGCAGCCAAAGCGAGCAGTACTTC
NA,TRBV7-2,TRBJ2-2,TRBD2,CASSFSGSGTGELFF,TGTGCCAGCAGCTTCAGCGGGAGTGGGACCGGGGAGCTGTTTTTT
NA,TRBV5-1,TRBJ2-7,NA,CASSPGGASYEQYF,TGCGCCAGCAGCCCCGGGGGAGCCTCCTACGAGCAGTACTTC
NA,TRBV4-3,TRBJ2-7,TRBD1,CASSHLAGTGASYEQYF,TGCGCCAGCAGCCACCTCGCAGGGACAGGGGCTTCCTACGAGCAGTACTTC
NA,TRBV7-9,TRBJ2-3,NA,CASSPRGGSGYTDTQYF,TGTGCCAGCAGCCCCAGGGGGGGTAGCGGTTACACAGATACGCAGTATTTT
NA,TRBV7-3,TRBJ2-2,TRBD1,CASSWTGGELFF,TGTGCCAGCAGCTGGACAGGCGGGGAGCTGTTTTTT
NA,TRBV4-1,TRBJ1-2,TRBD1,CASSQEGGAGQMGYTF,TGCGCCAGCAGCCAAGAAGGGGGTGCGGGACAGATGGGCTACACCTTC
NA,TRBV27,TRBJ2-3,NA,CASSFLLNPHTDTQYF,TGTGCCAGCAGTTTCTTACTAAACCCCCACACAGATACGCAGTATTTT
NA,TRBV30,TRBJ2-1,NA,CAWSSDLTYNEQFF,TGTGCCTGGAGTTCCGACTTAACCTACAATGAGCAGTTCTTC
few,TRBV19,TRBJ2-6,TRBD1,CASSPGGYGANVLTF,TGTGCCAGTAGTCCAGGGGGCTATGGGGCCAACGTCCTGACTTTC
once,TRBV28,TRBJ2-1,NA,CAIGGGVDEQFF,TGTGCCATAGGGGGGGGAGTCGATGAGCAGTTCTTC
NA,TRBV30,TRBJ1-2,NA,CAWSNAPGVGGYTF,TGTGCCTGGAGTAACGCTCCAGGGGTTGGCGGCTACACCTTC
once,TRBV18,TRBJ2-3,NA,CASSPPGEDTQYF,TGTGCCAGCTCACCACCCGGGGAAGATACGCAGTATTTT
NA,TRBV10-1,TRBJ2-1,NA,CASSESGVVAANEQFF,TGCGCCAGCAGTGAGTCAGGGGTGGTCGCGGCCAATGAGCAGTTCTTC
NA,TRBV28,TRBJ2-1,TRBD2,CASSPLAGGSYNEQFF,TGTGCCAGCAGTCCTCTAGCGGGAGGAAGTTACAATGAGCAGTTCTTC